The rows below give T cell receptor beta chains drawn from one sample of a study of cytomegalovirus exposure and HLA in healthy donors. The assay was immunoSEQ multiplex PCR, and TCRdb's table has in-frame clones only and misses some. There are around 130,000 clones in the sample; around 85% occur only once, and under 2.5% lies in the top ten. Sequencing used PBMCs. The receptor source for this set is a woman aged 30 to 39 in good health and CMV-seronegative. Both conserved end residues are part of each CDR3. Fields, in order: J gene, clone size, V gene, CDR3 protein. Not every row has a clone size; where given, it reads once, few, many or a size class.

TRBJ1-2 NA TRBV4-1 CASSQEQGRNYGYTF
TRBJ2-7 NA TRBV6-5 CASSSKAGEPYEQYF
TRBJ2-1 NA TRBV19 CASTTLGGRSSYNEQFF
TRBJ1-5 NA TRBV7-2 CASSLKGQIGVLGNQPQHF
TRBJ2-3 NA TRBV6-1 CASSLDRGRRDTQYF
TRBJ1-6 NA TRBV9 CASSVGLLSSYNSPLHF
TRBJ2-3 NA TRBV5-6 CASSRRGVAGTKAQYF
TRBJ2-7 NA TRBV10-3 CAIRQGQESSYEQYF
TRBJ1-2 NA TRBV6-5 CASSYVGRGYGYTF
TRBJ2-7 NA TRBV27 CASSSRTGTYEQYF
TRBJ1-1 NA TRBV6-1 CASKGAGSQGAEAFF
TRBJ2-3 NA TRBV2 CASRVLAGTSTDTQYF
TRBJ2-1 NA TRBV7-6 CASSTGQPRRNEQFF
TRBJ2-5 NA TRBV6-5 CASSRAGGDETQYF
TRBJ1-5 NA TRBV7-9 CASSLGHRGVRQPQHF
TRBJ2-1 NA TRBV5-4 CASSFARRDEQFF
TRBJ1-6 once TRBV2 CASSLGVNSYNSPLHF
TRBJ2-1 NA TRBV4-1 CASSHSPSERSSYNEQFF
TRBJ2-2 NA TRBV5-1 CASSFRDSETGELFF
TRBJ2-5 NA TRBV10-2 CASSSGGRQETQYF
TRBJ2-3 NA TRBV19 CASSLGTSGGVATDTQYF
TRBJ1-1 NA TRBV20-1 CSAGGEVEAFF
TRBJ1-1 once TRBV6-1 CASSRDRDQGGAFF
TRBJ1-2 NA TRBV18 CASSPGDPSYGYTF
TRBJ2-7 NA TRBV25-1 CASRGQVSYEQYF
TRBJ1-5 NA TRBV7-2 CASAENRVQPQHF
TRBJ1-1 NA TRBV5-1 CASSLEQGRTEAFF
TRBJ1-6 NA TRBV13 CASSTARRRSYNSPLHF
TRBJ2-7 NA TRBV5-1 CASSTGQGDEQYF
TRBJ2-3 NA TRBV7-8 CASSPTWDFRTDTQYF
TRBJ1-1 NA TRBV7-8 CASSLTGALANTEAFF
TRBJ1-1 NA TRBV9 CASSVEARGNTEAFF
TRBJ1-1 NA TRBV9 CASSAPLGTVTEAFF
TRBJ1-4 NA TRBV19 CASSPTGQGGEKLFF
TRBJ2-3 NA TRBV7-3 CASSLPGQGTDTQYF
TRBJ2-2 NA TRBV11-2 CASSSTRQGKSGELFF
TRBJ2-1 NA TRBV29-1 CSVEARLAHTEQFF
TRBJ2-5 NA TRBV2 CASSGGDRGQETQYF
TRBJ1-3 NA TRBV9 CASSSPESLAIYF
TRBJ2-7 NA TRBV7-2 CASSSVRSGTLSSYEQYF
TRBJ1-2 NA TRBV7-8 CASSLGGEDYGYTF
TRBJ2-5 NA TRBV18 CASSPDGGAETQYF
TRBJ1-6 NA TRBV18 CASSPGAWNSPLHF
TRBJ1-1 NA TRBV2 CASRSVNTEAFF
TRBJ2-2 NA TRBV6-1 CASSESSDTGNSGELFF
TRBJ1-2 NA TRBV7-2 CASSRGQGDYGYTF
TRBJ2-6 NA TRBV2 CASYRTSGGALPGANVLTF
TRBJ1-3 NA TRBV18 CASSPTGASSGNTIYF